This T cell receptor (beta chain) was identified in a study of T-cell memory formation after mild COVID-19. Germline-derived CDR1 and CDR2 are SEHNR and FQNEAQ (reference sequence). This CDR3 comprises 17 residues. V was clipped by 5 bases and J by 7 bases, with 24 bases between them. TCRdb analysed the 5' RACE reads with MiXCR anew, one entry per CDR3 protein. Counted here are tens of thousands of distinct CDR3 sequences, around 15% occurring once; the ten biggest clones make up about 33%. This chain connects TRBV7-9 to TRBJ2-1, with D possibly being TRBD1 or TRBD2 (5 bases each). Sequenced sample: PBMCs or a T cell subset sorted from them (not recorded which). The receptor was derived from an adult woman who had mild COVID-19 (a few samples of this study predate the infection). Cell type and time point are not known. As DNA, the CDR3 is TGTGCCAGCAGCCCCCGGACGATGGGGGACCGCCGTAATGAGCAGTTCTTC. Its translation is CASSPRTMGDRRNEQFF.